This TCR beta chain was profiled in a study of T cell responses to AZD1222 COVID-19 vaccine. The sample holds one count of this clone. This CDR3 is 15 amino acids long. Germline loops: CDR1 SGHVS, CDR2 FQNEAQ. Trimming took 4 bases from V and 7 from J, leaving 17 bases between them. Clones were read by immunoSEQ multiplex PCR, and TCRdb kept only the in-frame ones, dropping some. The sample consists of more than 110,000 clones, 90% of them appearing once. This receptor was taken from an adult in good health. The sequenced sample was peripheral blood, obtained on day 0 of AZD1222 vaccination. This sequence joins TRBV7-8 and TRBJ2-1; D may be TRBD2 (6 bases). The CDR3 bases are TGTGCCAGCAGCTCCCATCCTTATCTAGCGAATGAGCAGTTCTTC. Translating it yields CASSSHPYLANEQFF.